Each of the 24 T cell receptor beta chains below was sequenced from the same sample in a study of shared clonotypes between healthy human individuals. TCRdb keeps only in-frame clones here, not all; method: immunoSEQ multiplex PCR. This sample has about 1 million clones, with around four fifths found just once. Sequenced: memory CD4+ T cells sorted from blood. Subset here: CD45RA-negative fraction. Receptors were obtained from a man between 18 and 29 years old in good health.

The CDR3 DNA reads TGTGCCATCAGCACCGGGACTAGCGCCCCGTGGGAGTACTTC. This codes for CAISTGTSAPWEYF. The V gene is TRBV10-3, the J gene TRBJ2-5; 10 nucleotides match TRBD2. Trimming took 6 bases from V and 12 from J; bases not matched to a gene: 13. CDR1 is ENHRY, CDR2 SYGVKD, per germline. The CDR3 totals 14 residues.

This chain links TRBV28 with TRBJ1-2; D remains ambiguous. Trimming removed 7 bases at V and 4 bases at J, with 7 bases between. The germline gives CDR1 MDHEN, CDR2 SYDVKM. The CDR3 spans 11 residues. This CDR3 is CASTLGYGYTF. In nucleotides, the CDR3 is TGTGCCAGCACCTTGGGCTATGGCTACACCTTC.

V usage is TRBV19 and J usage is TRBJ1-2; TRBD1 might be the D (6 bases). Germline CDR1 is LNHDA and CDR2 is SQIVND (reference sequence). CDR3 length equals 15 residues. V lost 5 bases, J lost 3 bases, and 16 bases lay in between. CDR3 bases: TGTGCCAGTAGTTCCCGGGACGGGGGCCACTATGGCTACACCTTC. Translated, it gives CASSSRDGGHYGYTF.

This clone has just one count. The chain joins TRBV5-4 to TRBJ2-1; 7 bases align to TRBD2. The germline V gene encodes CDR1 SGHNT and CDR2 YYREEE (reference sequence). Trimming took 3 bases from V and 16 from J; bases not matched to a gene: 7. The CDR3 runs 11 residues. This CDR3 reads CASSSGAGSFF. CDR3 nucleotide sequence: TGTGCCAGCAGCTCGGGAGCGGGGTCTTTCTTC.

V usage is TRBV7-2 and J usage is TRBJ2-5; 7 nucleotides align to TRBD2. The CDR3 consists of 14 residues. Germline V gene lookup returns CDR1 SGHTA and CDR2 FQGNSA. Trimming took 4 bases from V and 5 from J; bases not matched to a gene: 7. CDR3 sequence (DNA): TGTGCCAGCAGCTCTTCTAGCGGAATGGAGACCCAGTACTTC. The encoded protein is CASSSSSGMETQYF.

Points on this clone: This likely stems from a read error, as it lies one base from a far larger clone. This chain links TRBV5-1 with TRBJ1-1; maybe TRBD1 (5 bases). Trimming removed 6 bases at V and 1 base at J, with 16 bases between. Germline-derived CDR1 and CDR2 are SGHRS and YFSETQ. The CDR3 totals 15 residues. The CDR3 loop is CASTAFGTSNTEAFF. The CDR3 nucleotides read TGCGCCAGCACGGCCTTCGGGACGTCGAACACTGAAGCTTTCTTT.

This chain joins TRBV9 and TRBJ2-1; 8 positions match TRBD2. The CDR3 runs to 17 residues. Germline V gene lookup returns CDR1 SGDLS and CDR2 YYNGEE. Unmatched junction bases numbered 14, after V lost 3 bases and J lost 6 bases. The DNA of the CDR3 is TGTGCCAGCAGCGCAACTGTGGGGGGACTAGGGAGCAATGAGCAGTTCTTC. Translating it yields CASSATVGGLGSNEQFF. The full variable domain, rest sourced from reference TRBV9 and TRBJ2-1, is DSGVTQTPKHLITATGQRVTLRCSPRSGDLSVYWYQQSLDQGLQFLIQYYNGEERAKGNILERFSAQQFPDLHSELNLSSLELGDSALYFCASSATVGGLGSNEQFFGPGTRLTVL.

This clone was seen only a few times. The chain carries TRBV5-1 and TRBJ2-1, with 7 bases lining up with TRBD2. The junction had 12 bases not matched to a gene; V was cut back by 8 bases and J by 7 bases. The CDR3 loop spans 14 amino acids. The germline gives CDR1 SGHRS, CDR2 YFSETQ. The CDR3 DNA reads TGCGCCAGTACCTGGAGCGGGAAGAAGAATGAGCAGTTCTTC. The encoded protein is CASTWSGKKNEQFF.

The chain links TRBV27 to TRBJ2-7, with 13 bases matching TRBD2. The junction had 4 bases not matched to a gene; V was cut back by 3 bases and J by 2 bases. Looked up from germline, CDR1 is MNHEY and CDR2 is SMNVEV (reference sequence). This CDR3 is 16 amino acids long. For the CDR3, the DNA is TGTGCCAGCAGTTTCATAACTAGCGGGAGGGCCTACGAGCAGTACTTC. This translates into CASSFITSGRAYEQYF.

V usage is TRBV7-9 and J usage is TRBJ2-3; TRBD1 matches 7 bases. This CDR3 has 13 residues. CDR1 SEHNR and CDR2 FQNEAQ come from the germline V gene (reference sequence). Trimming cost V 8 bases and J 3 bases; bases outside gene matches: 5. The CDR3 protein is CASRQGTTDTQYF. The DNA for the CDR3 is TGTGCCAGCCGACAGGGCACTACAGATACGCAGTATTTT.

This clone occurred a few times. The chain couples TRBV30 to TRBJ1-2; maybe TRBD1 (5 bases). The CDR3 is 10 residues long. Germline V gives CDR1 GTSNPN, CDR2 SVGIG (reference sequence). V was cut by 8 bases and J by 8 bases, with 12 bases left in between. The CDR3: CAIRDGGYTF. In DNA form, the CDR3 reads TGTGCCATTCGGGACGGGGGCTACACCTTC.

Points on this clone: One end of the junction is discordant with germline, which a read error may explain. This sequence joins TRBV7-7 and TRBJ2-3; either TRBD1 or TRBD2 may fit D (5 bases each). Germline values: CDR1 SSHAT, CDR2 FNYEAQ (reference sequence). There are 14 residues in the CDR3. CDR3 DNA: TGTGCTAGCAGCTTGAGGGGAGACACAGATACGCAGTATTTT. Translating it yields CASSLRGDTDTQYF.

This clone occurred a few times. For the CDR3, the DNA is TGTGCCATCAGGGGGAGCACTGAAGCTTTCTTT. As protein: CAIRGSTEAFF. J is TRBJ1-1 and V is TRBV10-3; D is undetermined. The CDR3 length is 11 residues. V gave up 6 bases and J gave up 4 bases, with 6 bases separating them. CDR1 and CDR2 (germline): ENHRY, SYGVKD.

The V gene is TRBV5-1, the J gene TRBJ2-3, with D tentatively TRBD1 (6 bases). Trimming pared 4 bases from V and 3 bases from J, leaving 15 bases between. The length of the CDR3 is 15 residues. Germline CDR1 SGHRS, CDR2 YFSETQ. CDR3 in DNA: TGCGCCAGCAGCGTAAGGGGGAGTGGAACAGATACGCAGTATTTT. Translating it yields CASSVRGSGTDTQYF. Together with reference TRBV5-1 and TRBJ2-3, the CDR3 gives the full variable domain: KAGVTQTPRYLIKTRGQQVTLSCSPISGHRSVSWYQQTPGQGLQFLFEYFSETQRNKGNFPGRFSGRQFSNSRSEMNVSTLELGDSALYLCASSVRGSGTDTQYFGPGTRLTVL.

V gene TRBV5-1 combines with J gene TRBJ1-3, with D possibly being TRBD1 (6 bases). Germline CDR1 SGHRS, CDR2 YFSETQ. The CDR3 length is 15 residues. V was trimmed by 3 bases and J by 2 bases, leaving 12 bases between them. The CDR3 DNA reads as TGCGCCAGCAGCTCGGGGGCGCCGACTGGAAACACCATATATTTT. It specifies CASSSGAPTGNTIYF.

Concerning this clone itself: The germline gene is not matched at one end of the junction; a read error may be the cause. The chain uses TRBV7-7 and TRBJ2-5; TRBD1 agrees at 7 bases. The V gene's germline CDR1 is SSHAT and CDR2 FNYEAQ (reference sequence). This CDR3 region has 16 residues. The CDR3 nucleotides are TGTGCTAGCAGCTTAGGGAAGGGGACAGTCCAAGAGACCCAGTACTTC. As protein: CASSLGKGTVQETQYF.

This clone has more than one count but fewer than ten. The chain uses TRBV29-1 and TRBJ1-4; 7 bases map to TRBD1. Germline trimming cut 7 bases from V and 8 bases from J; bases unmatched to any gene: 10. The CDR3 extends over 13 amino acids. The germline CDR1 and CDR2 sequences are SQVTM and ANQGSEA. The CDR3 loop reads CSGATGRREKLFF. CDR3 nucleotides: TGCAGCGGAGCGACAGGGAGGCGGGAAAAACTGTTTTTT.

This chain joins TRBV7-8 and TRBJ2-7; TRBD2 matches 7 bases. The CDR3 loop spans 13 amino acids. Germline V gene lookup returns CDR1 SGHVS and CDR2 FQNEAQ. The J segment lost 9 bases and the V segment lost 1 base, leaving 6 bases of the junction unmatched. CDR3 sequence reads: CASSLGGAGVQYF. CDR3 DNA: TGTGCCAGCAGCTTAGGGGGCGCGGGAGTGCAGTACTTC.

This clone was seen a few times. V is TRBV9 and J is TRBJ1-3; D not resolved. The germline V and J ends were trimmed by 0 bases and 0 bases, with 7 bases remaining between them. This CDR3 is built from 15 residues. Germline-derived CDR1 and CDR2 are SGDLS and YYNGEE. DNA for the CDR3: TGTGCCAGCAGCGTAGGTGGGAACTCTGGAAACACCATATATTTT. As protein: CASSVGGNSGNTIYF.

The V call is TRBV5-1, the J call TRBJ2-5, with TRBD2 matching 10 bases. The V segment lost 4 bases and the J segment 4 bases; nucleotides outside the gene matches: 7. Germline CDR1 SGHRS, CDR2 YFSETQ. The CDR3 has 15 amino acids. In DNA form, the CDR3 reads TGCGCCAGCAGCGGCGAGTCTAGCGGGGGAGAGACCCAGTACTTC. Residues: CASSGESSGGETQYF.

The chain couples TRBV18 to TRBJ2-2, with D possibly matching TRBD1 (5 bases). Trimming shortened V by 1 base and J by 5 bases, and 14 bases separated the two germline ends. The CDR3 runs 16 residues. Per germline, CDR1 KGHSH and CDR2 LQKENI. The DNA for the CDR3 is TGTGCCAGCTCACCACAGGTGGCAGGGCAGACCGGGGAGCTGTTTTTT. Its translation: CASSPQVAGQTGELFF.

The V gene is TRBV27, the J gene TRBJ2-2, with 7 bases that match TRBD2. This CDR3 region has 15 residues. Germline CDR1 reads MNHEY; CDR2 reads SMNVEV (reference sequence). The J segment lost 3 bases and the V segment lost 3 bases, leaving 4 bases of the junction unmatched. The CDR3 nucleotides are TGTGCCAGCAGTTTTTGGGGGGGAGACACCGGGGAGCTGTTTTTT. It translates to CASSFWGGDTGELFF.

The V gene is TRBV5-1, the J gene TRBJ1-5, with 8 nucleotides matching TRBD1. V dropped 9 bases and J dropped 6; count of bases not matched to a gene: 5. This CDR3 region has 12 residues. CDR1 and CDR2 from the germline V gene are SGHRS and YFSETQ. DNA for the CDR3: TGCGCCATCCAGGGGGCGAGTCAGCCCCAGCATTTT. As protein: CAIQGASQPQHF.

On this clone: It may be a read error: a sequence one base away is much more abundant. The chain uses TRBV6-5 and TRBJ2-7; TRBD1 agrees at 7 bases. Germline assignment: CDR1 MNHEY and CDR2 SVGAGI. The CDR3 spans 13 residues. V was clipped by 11 bases and J by 5 bases; unmatched bases: 12. CDR3 sequence (DNA): TGTGCCGGCGGAAGACAGGGCCCTCACGAGCAGTACTTC. Protein sequence: CAGGRQGPHEQYF.